Reported below is one T cell receptor beta chain. What it binds is unknown. The sample comes from a study of T cells after yellow fever vaccination. Regarding the study as a whole: Most primary-vaccination clones recurred post-booster (around 97% CD4, around 86% CD8). When the response was secondary, it was weaker but reached its peak faster, day 5 versus 15. Sorted repertoires could include abundant contaminating clonotypes from bulk cells.

This CDR3 is built from 13 residues. The germline V gene encodes CDR1 SNHLY and CDR2 FYNNEI. V shed 3 bases and J shed 6 bases, with 9 bases lying between them. They built TCR cDNA with 5'RACE template switching, a step that put in a universal primer site and UMIs. A single record per CDR3 protein comes from TCRdb applying MiXCR to the 5' RACE reads. This table holds 200,000 to 300,000 distinct CDR3 sequences, under 15% found once. The chain combines TRBV2 with TRBJ1-5; D is unresolved. The source of this sequence is a man aged 25 to 40 who received the YFV17D yellow fever vaccine. Sequencing used CD4+ T cells sorted from PBMCs, obtained 45 days after the yellow fever booster vaccination. CDR3 coding DNA: TGTGCCAGCAGTGATTTAGGGTCTCAGCCCCAGCATTTT. As protein: CASSDLGSQPQHF.